A single sample is the source of the 29 T cell receptor beta chains below, sequenced in a study of blood T cell repertoires in COVID-19. Assay: immunoSEQ multiplex PCR; the TCRdb copy retains only in-frame clones and omits some. The sample contains a few hundred thousand clones, 85% to 90% of which appear only once. Sequenced input: peripheral blood. The receptors come from a young man with acute or convalescent COVID-19.

The rearrangement links TRBV7-3 to TRBJ2-7; 8 bases match TRBD1. The V and J ends lost 6 bases and 2 bases, in that order; junction bases with no gene match: 6. The CDR3 runs to 14 residues. CDR1 and CDR2 (germline): SGHTA, FQGTGA. CDR3 sequence reads: CASRLDRGPYEQYF. DNA of the CDR3: TGTGCCAGCAGACTCGACAGGGGACCCTACGAGCAGTACTTC.

The chain carries TRBV30 and TRBJ2-2; 13 bases agree with TRBD2. This CDR3 has 18 amino acids. The V and J ends lost 1 base and 3 bases, in that order; junction bases with no gene match: 8. The V gene's germline CDR1 is GTSNPN and CDR2 SVGIG (reference sequence). Written as DNA, the CDR3 is TGTGCCTGGAGTGGGTCGGGACTAGCGGGAAAAGACACCGGGGAGCTGTTTTTT. Amino acid sequence: CAWSGSGLAGKDTGELFF.

J is TRBJ2-1 and V is TRBV27; possibly TRBD2 for D (6 bases). CDR1 is MNHEY and CDR2 is SMNVEV in the germline V gene (reference sequence). CDR3 length: 14 amino acids. V was cut by 6 bases and J by 6 bases, with 15 bases left in between. CDR3 DNA sequence: TGTGCCAGCAGCACCCCGGAGGGATTCAATGAGCAGTTCTTC. It codes for CASSTPEGFNEQFF.

The chain has TRBV11-2 and TRBJ2-4; 8 bases are a match to TRBD1. The CDR3 consists of 16 residues. The trim removed 2 bases at V and 7 bases at J, leaving 10 bases unmatched. The germline CDR1 and CDR2 sequences are SGHAT and FQNNGV. CDR3 nucleotides: TGTGCCAGCAGCTTACGATATCAGGGGGCGAGGAACATTCAGTACTTC. Translation: CASSLRYQGARNIQYF. Using reference TRBV11-2 and TRBJ2-4 for the parts outside the CDR3, the full variable domain is EAGVAQSPRYKIIEKRQSVAFWCNPISGHATLYWYQQILGQGPKLLIQFQNNGVVDDSQLPKDRFSAERLKGVDSTLKIQPAKLEDSAVYLCASSLRYQGARNIQYFGAGTRLSVL.

The table lists this clone with a count of one. This same CDR3 is encoded by further DNA sequences in the sample. V usage is TRBV30 and J usage is TRBJ2-2, with 8 bases that match TRBD1. The germline V gene has CDR1 GTSNPN and CDR2 SVGIG (reference sequence). Trimming at V came to 4 bases and at J to 3 bases, leaving 4 bases not matched to a gene. The CDR3 spans 14 residues. The CDR3 region is CAWKRQGYTGELFF. The CDR3 bases are TGTGCCTGGAAGAGACAGGGGTACACCGGGGAGCTGTTTTTT. Full variable domain (missing parts from reference TRBV30 and TRBJ2-2): SQTIHQWPATLVQPVGSPLSLECTVEGTSNPNLYWYRQAAGRGLQLLFYSVGIGQISSEVPQNLSASRPQDRQFILSSKKLLLSDSGFYLCAWKRQGYTGELFFGEGSRLTVL.

The V call is TRBV19, the J call TRBJ2-6; 8 bases are a match to TRBD1. The CDR3 is made up of 17 amino acids. CDR1 is LNHDA, CDR2 SQIVND, per germline (reference sequence). Unmatched junction bases numbered 11, after V lost 6 bases and J lost 4 bases. CDR3 residues: CASSPLARGPGANVLTF. The CDR3 DNA reads TGTGCCAGTAGCCCGTTGGCCAGGGGGCCCGGGGCCAACGTCCTGACTTTC.

This chain joins TRBV3-1 (or the pseudogene TRBV3-2) and TRBJ2-7; 8 bases agree with TRBD1. Trimming cost V 4 bases and J 2 bases; bases outside gene matches: 4. Germline-derived CDR1 and CDR2 are LGHDT and YNNKEL (reference sequence). The CDR3 is 14 residues long. CDR3: CASSPRTGPYEQYF. Here the CDR3 DNA reads TGTGCCAGCAGCCCCAGGACAGGGCCCTACGAGCAGTACTTC.

This chain connects TRBV6-1 to TRBJ1-5, with D maybe TRBD1 (6 bases). Trimming stripped 11 bases from V and 0 bases from J, with 14 bases between. This CDR3 has 14 amino acids. The germline V gene has CDR1 MNHNS and CDR2 SASEGT. The CDR3 here is CACETGYSNQPQHF. The CDR3 DNA is TGTGCCTGCGAAACAGGGTATAGCAATCAGCCCCAGCATTTT.

The chain couples TRBV6-5 to TRBJ2-1; 7 bases agree with TRBD2. Losses at the gene ends were 8 bases for V and 5 bases for J; bases not matched to a gene: 12. CDR3 length: 15 amino acids. The germline V gene encodes CDR1 MNHEY and CDR2 SVGAGI. DNA for the CDR3: TGTGCCAGCTCCCCTTTCTGGCGGGAGCACAATGAGCAGTTCTTC. It yields the protein CASSPFWREHNEQFF.

The chain employs TRBV6-5 and TRBJ1-2; TRBD1 matches at 10 bases. This CDR3 region has 15 residues. The V gene's germline CDR1 is MNHEY and CDR2 SVGAGI. V was clipped by 4 bases and J by 5 bases; unmatched bases: 7. In DNA form, the CDR3 reads TGTGCCAGCAGTTCGCGACAGGGGGCAGATTATGGCTACACCTTC. The encoded protein is CASSSRQGADYGYTF.

The genes are TRBV7-8 and TRBJ1-1, with 8 bases lining up with TRBD1. With 4 bases clipped from V and 2 bases from J, the junction kept 15 bases outside the gene matches. Germline V gene lookup returns CDR1 SGHVS and CDR2 FQNEAQ. This CDR3 has 18 amino acids. This CDR3 is CASSSRWTGRRINTEAFF. For the CDR3, the DNA is TGTGCCAGCAGCTCACGATGGACAGGGAGGAGGATAAACACTGAAGCTTTCTTT.

This rearrangement joins TRBV9 to TRBJ2-2; weak D call: TRBD1 (6 bases). Trimming took off 4 bases at V and 4 bases at J, with 14 bases between the two ends. This CDR3 region has 15 residues. Germline values: CDR1 SGDLS, CDR2 YYNGEE. The chain's CDR3 is CASSLGTSGTGELFF. The CDR3 region has the DNA TGTGCCAGCAGCCTGGGGACATCCGGCACCGGGGAGCTGTTTTTT.

This chain uses TRBV6-1 with TRBJ1-2; TRBD1 is a possible D gene (5 bases). CDR3 size: 13 residues. CDR1 is MNHNS and CDR2 is SASEGT in the germline V gene. The V gene lost 2 bases and the J gene lost 6 bases, with 10 bases spanning the gap. CDR3 residues: CASSEWPGNGYTF. CDR3 nucleotide sequence: TGTGCCAGCAGTGAATGGCCAGGGAATGGCTACACCTTC.

The V call is TRBV19, the J call TRBJ2-5; D call uncertain. The CDR3 spans 14 residues. CDR1 and CDR2 (germline): LNHDA, SQIVND (reference sequence). The V and J ends lost 6 bases and 2 bases respectively, with 13 bases between them. CDR3 sequence reads: CASSPQTPQETQYF. The CDR3 coding sequence is TGTGCCAGTAGCCCCCAGACTCCTCAAGAGACCCAGTACTTC.

This chain uses TRBV4-1 with TRBJ2-7, with D tentatively TRBD2 (6 bases). CDR3 length: 15 amino acids. The V gene lost 1 base and the J gene lost 2 bases, with 12 bases spanning the gap. Germline loops: CDR1 MGHRA, CDR2 YSYEKL. The DNA of the CDR3 is TGCGCCAGCAGCCAAGGGGGGGTCGGACCCTACGAGCAGTACTTC. It translates to CASSQGGVGPYEQYF.

The chain is built from TRBV12-5 and TRBJ1-1; a possible D gene is TRBD1 (6 bases). The CDR3 covers 12 residues. Per the germline V gene, CDR1 is LGHNT and CDR2 is FRNRAP. V lost 6 bases, J lost 5 bases, and 10 bases lay in between. This CDR3 reads CASGQGWTEAFF. The DNA for the CDR3 is TGTGCTAGTGGACAGGGCTGGACTGAAGCTTTCTTT. Full variable domain (remainder filled in from reference TRBV12-5 and TRBJ1-1): DARVTQTPRHKVTEMGQEVTMRCQPILGHNTVFWYRQTMMQGLELLAYFRNRAPLDDSGMPKDRFSAEMPDATLATLKIQPSEPRDSAVYFCASGQGWTEAFFGQGTRLTVV.

The gene calls are TRBV6-5 and TRBJ2-5; possible D gene TRBD2, 6 bases. Per the germline V gene, CDR1 is MNHEY and CDR2 is SVGAGI. The CDR3 loop spans 15 amino acids. Trimming left V 5 bases short and J 5 bases short, with 18 bases between. CDR3 sequence (DNA): TGTGCCAGCAGTAAAACGGGACTTCAAAGGGAGACCCAGTACTTC. Translation gives CASSKTGLQRETQYF.

This chain links TRBV30 with TRBJ1-2; D is possibly TRBD1 (5 bases). V lost 4 bases and J lost 8, with 17 bases in between. CDR1 GTSNPN and CDR2 SVGIG come from the germline V gene (reference sequence). The CDR3 contains 13 residues. The DNA for the CDR3 is TGTGCCTGGAAACGGCAGGGAGGAAGAGGCTACACCTTC. Its protein is CAWKRQGGRGYTF.

This chain uses TRBV6-5 with TRBJ1-4, with unresolved D. The CDR3 runs 15 residues. Germline CDR1 MNHEY, CDR2 SVGAGI. Trimming left V 5 bases short and J 7 bases short, with 17 bases between. The CDR3 spells CASSPTSGGIEKLFF. The CDR3 region has the DNA TGTGCCAGCAGTCCAACGTCGGGAGGGATTGAAAAACTGTTTTTT.

This sequence joins TRBV30 and TRBJ1-5; 7 nucleotides align to TRBD1. J lost 7 bases, V lost 4 bases, and 16 bases had no gene match. Germline lookup yields CDR1 GTSNPN and CDR2 SVGIG (reference sequence). This CDR3 spans 16 amino acids. The CDR3 DNA reads as TGTGCCTGGACGGCCGGAGGGACAGACCCTAGACAGCCCCAGCATTTT. This translates into CAWTAGGTDPRQPQHF.

This chain joins TRBV5-1 and TRBJ2-1; tentatively, D is TRBD2 (6 bases). The ends were cut back, 5 bases at V and 0 bases at J, with 12 bases in the middle. CDR3 length: 15 residues. The germline V gene has CDR1 SGHRS and CDR2 YFSETQ. The CDR3 DNA sequence: TGCGCCAGCAGACGTCGGGAGAGCTCCTACAATGAGCAGTTCTTC. Its translation is CASRRRESSYNEQFF.

V and J are TRBV3-1 (or the pseudogene TRBV3-2) and TRBJ2-3, with D possibly TRBD1 on 5 matching bases. The CDR3 is 11 residues long. Trimming pared 8 bases from V and 8 bases from J, leaving 11 bases between. CDR1 LGHDT and CDR2 YNNKEL come from the germline V gene (reference sequence). CDR3 in DNA: TGTGCCAGCGCCCTTCAGGGTACGCAGTATTTT. Its translation: CASALQGTQYF.

The chain combines TRBV4-1 with TRBJ2-3; 8 nucleotides align to TRBD2. This CDR3 has 14 residues. V lost 4 bases, J lost 6 bases, and 6 bases stayed unmatched. Germline V lookup: CDR1 MGHRA, CDR2 YSYEKL. DNA for the CDR3: TGCGCCAGCAGCCCCCCCGGGACTAGGGATACGCAGTATTTT. Translated, it gives CASSPPGTRDTQYF.

This chain joins TRBV11-2 and TRBJ2-5, with 12 bases matching TRBD2. The CDR3 is 16 amino acids. CDR1 and CDR2 from the germline V gene are SGHAT and FQNNGV. J lost 5 bases, V lost 3 bases, and 7 bases had no gene match. Here the CDR3 DNA reads TGTGCCAGCAGCTTTTCGACTAGCGGGAGAAGCGAGACCCAGTACTTC. This translates into CASSFSTSGRSETQYF.

This clone has a single count. The chain has TRBV10-3 and TRBJ2-2, with D possibly being TRBD2 (6 bases). The V gene lost 8 bases and the J gene lost 2 bases, with 15 bases spanning the gap. The CDR3 sequence is 15 residues long. Germline-derived CDR1 and CDR2 are ENHRY and SYGVKD. The DNA for the CDR3 is TGTGCCATCGGGGCTCGGCGGGACAACACCGGGGAGCTGTTTTTT. Amino acids: CAIGARRDNTGELFF.

The chain has TRBV10-1 and TRBJ1-1; weak D call: TRBD1 (5 bases). The CDR3 has 14 amino acids. Germline values: CDR1 WNHNN, CDR2 SYGVQD (reference sequence). The V and J ends lost 4 bases and 4 bases respectively, with 13 bases between them. The CDR3 reads CASSVGWGPTEAFF. The CDR3 nucleotides read TGCGCCAGCAGTGTGGGTTGGGGCCCCACTGAAGCTTTCTTT.

The chain couples TRBV3-1 (or the pseudogene TRBV3-2) to TRBJ2-7, with D possibly being TRBD2 (8 bases). Germline CDR1 and CDR2: LGHDT and YNNKEL (reference sequence). V was shortened by 5 bases and J by 3 bases, with 17 bases between the two germline ends. The CDR3 is 15 residues long. The CDR3 DNA sequence: TGTGCCAGCAGCTTCCGGGAGGGACAGCGCTACGAGCAGTACTTC. Its protein product is CASSFREGQRYEQYF.

This chain uses TRBV11-2 with TRBJ2-3, with D tentatively TRBD2 (5 bases). The CDR3 length is 12 residues. Looked up from germline, CDR1 is SGHAT and CDR2 is FQNNGV. The V end was cut by 5 bases, the J end by 6 bases, with 9 bases between. The CDR3: CASSPSGDTQYF. In nucleotides, the CDR3 is TGTGCCAGCAGCCCGTCGGGGGATACGCAGTATTTT.

This chain connects TRBV3-1 (or the pseudogene TRBV3-2) to TRBJ2-7, with TRBD1 matching 11 bases. This CDR3 is built from 15 residues. The V gene's germline CDR1 is LGHDT and CDR2 YNNKEL (reference sequence). J was trimmed by 3 bases and V by 1 base; bases with no gene match: 2. The CDR3 here is CASSQGTGGIYEQYF. The CDR3 DNA sequence: TGTGCCAGCAGCCAAGGGACAGGGGGCATCTACGAGCAGTACTTC.